This passage covers 31 T cell receptor beta chains from one sample sequenced in a study of control samples from healthy donors and cancer patients. Clones were read by immunoSEQ multiplex PCR, and TCRdb kept only the in-frame ones, dropping some. The sample has about 100,000 clones; roughly 92% are singletons. Input material: blood. The receptors were sampled from a human donor in good health. The donor label of this sample is uncertain.

The J gene is TRBJ2-5, the V gene TRBV6-5, with D perhaps TRBD2 (6 bases). The CDR3 has 12 amino acids. With 7 bases removed from V and 4 bases from J, the gap between germline ends came to 10 bases. The germline V gene has CDR1 MNHEY and CDR2 SVGAGI. CDR3 DNA: TGTGCCAGCAAGTCCGGGAGAGAGACCCAGTACTTC. It is translated as CASKSGRETQYF.

The chain uses TRBV5-8 and TRBJ2-2, with TRBD2 matching 12 bases. The ends lost 1 base at V and 0 bases at J; junction bases unmatched: 1. The V gene's germline CDR1 is SGHTS and CDR2 YDEGEE. The CDR3 contains 17 residues. The CDR3 coding sequence is TGTGCCAGCAGCTTGACTAGCGGGGGGACGAACACCGGGGAGCTGTTTTTT. Translating gives CASSLTSGGTNTGELFF.

This clone was seen a handful of times. The rearrangement joins TRBV5-1 to TRBJ1-4; D gene unclear. Germline CDR1 SGHRS, CDR2 YFSETQ. There are 16 residues in the CDR3. Trimming pared 0 bases from V and 8 bases from J, leaving 17 bases between. CDR3 in amino acids: CASSLEGPPNDEKLFF. The CDR3, as DNA: TGCGCCAGCAGCTTGGAGGGCCCCCCCAACGACGAAAAACTGTTTTTT.

This clone was seen just once. CDR3 in DNA: TGTGCCAGTCTCCCAGTTACCTACGAGCAGTACGTC. It yields the protein CASLPVTYEQYV. The chain is built from TRBV21-1 and TRBJ2-7; the table assigns TRBD1, which was not confirmed against the DNA. TRBV21-1 is a pseudogene segment. The CDR3 has 12 amino acids.

CDR3: CASSLLHRTDAEAFF. CDR3 nucleotides: TGTGCCAGCAGCTTATTACATCGGACAGACGCTGAAGCTTTCTTT. V usage is TRBV11-2 and J usage is TRBJ1-1; TRBD1 might be the D (6 bases). This CDR3 is 15 amino acids long. Germline V gene lookup returns CDR1 SGHAT and CDR2 FQNNGV. With 2 bases removed from V and 6 bases from J, the gap between germline ends came to 16 bases.

This clone was seen only once. In DNA form, the CDR3 reads TGTGCCAGCAAAGGGGGCGTAGGCACTGAAGCTTTCTTT. Its translation: CASKGGVGTEAFF. The V call is TRBV19, the J call TRBJ1-1; 7 bases line up with TRBD1. Per the germline V gene, CDR1 is LNHDA and CDR2 is SQIVND (reference sequence). This CDR3 has 13 amino acids. Losses at the gene ends were 9 bases for V and 4 bases for J; bases not matched to a gene: 8.

The rearrangement links TRBV19 to TRBJ1-1, with unresolved D. This CDR3 spans 16 amino acids. The ends were cut back, 5 bases at V and 1 base at J, with 17 bases in the middle. The germline V gene encodes CDR1 LNHDA and CDR2 SQIVND (reference sequence). The CDR3 DNA reads TGTGCCAGTAGTTTTGCAGTATCGGGCGCGAACACTGAAGCTTTCTTT. Translation gives CASSFAVSGANTEAFF.

The V gene is TRBV7-9, the J gene TRBJ1-2, with D unclear. This CDR3 region has 13 residues. V dropped 4 bases and J dropped 4 bases, with 10 bases sitting between them. The germline V gene encodes CDR1 SEHNR and CDR2 FQNEAQ (reference sequence). CDR3 protein: CASSSELGYGYTF. CDR3 nucleotides: TGTGCCAGCAGCTCCGAGTTGGGCTATGGCTACACCTTC.

The chain links TRBV29-1 to TRBJ1-5; a weak D match, TRBD1 (5 bases). The length of the CDR3 is 12 residues. The V gene's germline CDR1 is SQVTM and CDR2 ANQGSEA. V gave up 5 bases and J gave up 1 base, with 6 bases separating them. In DNA, the CDR3 is TGCAGCGTTCGACAGAGCAATCAGCCCCAGCATTTT. Protein sequence: CSVRQSNQPQHF.

The chain is built from TRBV2 and TRBJ2-3; TRBD2 is a possible D gene (7 bases). Germline V gives CDR1 SNHLY, CDR2 FYNNEI. This CDR3 is 14 amino acids long. Trimming shortened V by 8 bases and J by 3 bases, and 15 bases separated the two germline ends. CDR3 region: CASFVGGQTDTQYF. CDR3 in DNA: TGTGCCAGCTTCGTCGGGGGGCAGACAGATACGCAGTATTTT.

The chain joins TRBV6-5 to TRBJ1-6; 10 bases map to TRBD1. V shed 4 bases, J shed 13 bases, and the junction held 10 bases outside the gene matches. This CDR3 region has 15 residues. Germline values: CDR1 MNHEY, CDR2 SVGAGI. CDR3: CASSFFRDRGVPLHF. The CDR3 nucleotides are TGTGCCAGCAGTTTTTTCCGGGACAGGGGAGTCCCCCTCCACTTT.

The chain links TRBV9 to TRBJ1-5; D not resolved. This CDR3 contains 13 residues. Trimming removed 0 bases at V and 4 bases at J, with 5 bases between. Germline lookup yields CDR1 SGDLS and CDR2 YYNGEE. The CDR3 DNA follows: TGTGCCAGCAGCGTAGGTCCTAATCAGCCCCAGCATTTT. Protein product: CASSVGPNQPQHF.

The CDR3 spells CASSGRIGDTQYF. CDR3 nucleotides: TGTGCCAGTAGTGGGCGTATCGGAGATACGCAGTATTTT. The rearrangement joins TRBV19 to TRBJ2-3; D remains unclear. The length of the CDR3 is 13 residues. Germline CDR1 reads LNHDA; CDR2 reads SQIVND (reference sequence). V gave up 5 bases and J gave up 5 bases, with 11 bases separating them.

This chain connects TRBV5-1 to TRBJ1-1; 9 nucleotides match TRBD1. The length of the CDR3 is 14 residues. CDR1 and CDR2 (germline): SGHRS, YFSETQ. Trimming took 4 bases from V and 3 from J; bases not matched to a gene: 4. DNA for the CDR3: TGCGCCAGCAGCCCCCGGACAGGGGACACTGAAGCTTTCTTT. This encodes CASSPRTGDTEAFF. Supplemented by reference TRBV5-1 and TRBJ1-1, the full variable domain reads KAGVTQTPRYLIKTRGQQVTLSCSPISGHRSVSWYQQTPGQGLQFLFEYFSETQRNKGNFPGRFSGRQFSNSRSEMNVSTLELGDSALYLCASSPRTGDTEAFFGQGTRLTVV.

On this clone: A read error may account for a junction end that differs from germline. The rearrangement uses TRBV20-1 and TRBJ1-4, with 7 nucleotides matching TRBD1. CDR1 and CDR2 from the germline V gene are DFQATT and SNEGSKA (reference sequence). The CDR3 totals 12 residues. Here the CDR3 reads CSASLPGTATYF. The CDR3 region has the DNA TGCAGTGCTAGTTTGCCCGGGACAGCCACTTATTTT.

The chain has TRBV19 and TRBJ1-6; 10 positions agree with TRBD1. After removal of 0 bases from V and 10 bases from J, the junction contained 3 bases not matched to a gene. The CDR3 has 15 amino acids. Germline CDR1 is LNHDA and CDR2 is SQIVND (reference sequence). This CDR3 is CASSIEGQGRSPLHF. For the CDR3, the DNA is TGTGCCAGTAGTATAGAGGGACAGGGGAGATCACCCCTCCACTTT.

The chain joins TRBV15 to TRBJ1-1; the D is unclear. The CDR3 consists of 14 residues. The V gene's germline CDR1 is LNHNV and CDR2 YYDKDF (reference sequence). The V and J ends lost 0 bases and 0 bases respectively, with 5 bases between them. The CDR3 nucleotides read TGTGCCACCAGCAGAGACCAGGTGAACACTGAAGCTTTCTTT. This codes for CATSRDQVNTEAFF.

The chain carries TRBV29-1 and TRBJ1-3; D not resolved. This CDR3 contains 12 residues. Per germline, CDR1 SQVTM and CDR2 ANQGSEA. The CDR3 DNA sequence: TGCAGTGGGAAGGGATCTGGAAACACCATATATTTT. Its protein product is CSGKGSGNTIYF. Variable domain in full (rest from reference TRBV29-1 and TRBJ1-3): SAVISQKPSRDICQRGTSLTIQCQVDSQVTMMFWYRQQPGQSLTLIATANQGSEATYESGFVIDKFPISRPNLTFSTLTVSNMSPEDSSIYLCSGKGSGNTIYFGEGSWLTVV.

The chain has TRBV27 and TRBJ1-6; TRBD1 matches 8 bases. There are 14 residues in the CDR3. V shed 4 bases, J shed 7 bases, and the junction held 3 bases outside the gene matches. The V gene's germline CDR1 is MNHEY and CDR2 SMNVEV (reference sequence). The CDR3 loop is CASSSGQGNSPLHF. The CDR3 nucleotides are TGTGCCAGCAGTTCCGGACAGGGAAATTCACCCCTCCACTTT.

The genes are TRBV12-3 or TRBV12-4 and TRBJ1-1; D possibly corresponds to TRBD1 (6 bases). The CDR3 sequence is 13 residues long. V lost 4 bases to trimming and J lost 5 bases, with 11 bases between them. The CDR3, as DNA: TGTGCCAGCAGTTATCAGACAGGAACTGAAGCTTTCTTT. The encoded protein is CASSYQTGTEAFF.

This chain uses TRBV9 with TRBJ2-3; the D gene is possibly TRBD1 (6 bases). The CDR3 spans 18 residues. CDR1 SGDLS and CDR2 YYNGEE come from the germline V gene. V was cut by 3 bases and J by 2 bases, with 22 bases left in between. The CDR3 loop is CASSATPDLGQFTDTQYF. The CDR3 nucleotides are TGTGCCAGCAGCGCGACCCCCGACCTAGGACAGTTCACAGATACGCAGTATTTT.

This clone was seen more than once but under ten times. The rearrangement links TRBV4-3 to TRBJ1-4; D possibly corresponds to TRBD1 (5 bases). CDR3 size: 16 residues. The V end lost 0 bases, the J end lost 6 bases, and 14 bases lay between the germline ends. Germline assignment: CDR1 LGHNA and CDR2 YSLEER. The CDR3 nucleotides read TGCGCCAGCAGCCAAGATTCAAGGGGCGTCTATGAAAAACTGTTTTTT. It encodes CASSQDSRGVYEKLFF.

This chain connects TRBV12-2 to TRBJ1-3; whether TRBD1, the table's D call, matches the DNA was not checked. TRBV12-2 is a listed pseudogene. CDR3 length equals 17 residues. Written as DNA, the CDR3 is TGTGCAAGTCGCAACCTACAGGGGGCAGTCCGAAAGAACACCATATATTTT. Translated: CASRNLQGAVRKNTIYF.

The rearrangement links TRBV7-9 to TRBJ2-5, with D maybe TRBD2 (5 bases). The V end was cut by 5 bases, the J end by 5 bases, with 12 bases between. CDR1 SEHNR and CDR2 FQNEAQ come from the germline V gene (reference sequence). The CDR3 spans 13 residues. CDR3 amino acids: CASSPQAGETQYF. The CDR3 DNA reads TGTGCCAGCAGCCCCCAGGCGGGTGAGACCCAGTACTTC.

This clone was detected only once. For the CDR3, the DNA is TGTGCCAGCAGCCCTCAAGGGTTTAGGAGGGGCTACACCTTC. Translated: CASSPQGFRRGYTF. V and J are TRBV14 and TRBJ1-2, with D unresolved. Germline CDR1 is SGHDN and CDR2 is FVKESK. V gave up 4 bases and J gave up 8 bases, with 17 bases separating them. The CDR3 runs 14 residues.

This chain joins TRBV9 and TRBJ1-2; D is possibly TRBD1 (5 bases). Trimming cost V 0 bases and J 8 bases, with 14 bases left between them. The CDR3 totals 14 residues. Germline CDR1 is SGDLS and CDR2 is YYNGEE. CDR3 coding DNA: TGTGCCAGCAGCGTAGATCCAGGGAGGGACGGCTACACCTTC. Protein sequence: CASSVDPGRDGYTF.

The chain recombines TRBV7-9 with TRBJ1-2; 9 bases are a match to TRBD1. Germline-derived CDR1 and CDR2 are SEHNR and FQNEAQ (reference sequence). J gave up 8 bases and V 4 bases, and 14 bases lay outside the gene matches. This CDR3 spans 16 amino acids. CDR3 loop: CASSSLRTGEIGGYTF. The CDR3 DNA reads as TGTGCCAGCAGCTCCCTGCGGACAGGGGAGATTGGGGGCTACACCTTC.

This clone was observed a few times. The chain combines TRBV3-1 (or the pseudogene TRBV3-2) with TRBJ2-5; 7 bases line up with TRBD1. The V gene end was trimmed by 0 bases and the J gene end by 2 bases; junction bases not matched to a gene: 0. The CDR3 consists of 14 residues. From germline, CDR1 is LGHDT and CDR2 YNNKEL (reference sequence). The CDR3 DNA reads as TGTGCCAGCAGCCAAGAGGGACAGCAAGAGACCCAGTACTTC. Its translation is CASSQEGQQETQYF.

The chain employs TRBV18 and TRBJ1-6; D may be TRBD1 (5 bases). The V gene lost 3 bases and the J gene lost 8 bases, with 8 bases spanning the gap. Per germline, CDR1 KGHSH and CDR2 LQKENI. The CDR3 is made up of 13 amino acids. The CDR3 nucleotides read TGTGCCAGCTCACCTTCCAGGGATTCACCCCTCCACTTT. This codes for CASSPSRDSPLHF.

This rearrangement joins TRBV20-1 to TRBJ2-1; D perhaps matches TRBD2 (6 bases). Per the germline V gene, CDR1 is DFQATT and CDR2 is SNEGSKA (reference sequence). V dropped 7 bases and J dropped 4 bases, with 8 bases sitting between them. The CDR3 consists of 11 residues. The CDR3 nucleotides read TGCAGTGGGGCGGGGTACAATGAGCAGTTCTTC. Protein product: CSGAGYNEQFF.

The V and J genes are TRBV19 and TRBJ2-7, with 8 bases matching TRBD1. Looked up from germline, CDR1 is LNHDA and CDR2 is SQIVND (reference sequence). This CDR3 is built from 14 residues. Germline trimming cut 4 bases from V and 1 base from J; bases unmatched to any gene: 3. CDR3: CASSTGQGSYEQYF. DNA for the CDR3: TGTGCCAGTAGTACAGGACAGGGATCCTACGAGCAGTACTTC.